The T cell receptor (beta chain) under discussion was sequenced for a study of blood T cell repertoires in COVID-19. Produced via immunoSEQ multiplex PCR; TCRdb's table is partial and in-frame only. The sample yields about 49,000 clones, approximately 85% seen once. With 0 bases clipped from V and 0 bases from J, the junction kept 4 bases outside the gene matches. The CDR3 length is 16 residues. The receptor's source is a woman between 55 and 75 years old with acute or convalescent COVID-19. J is TRBJ1-1 and V is TRBV23-1, with 7 bases fitting TRBD1. TRBV23-1 is reported as an ORF; its role is uncertain. Sequenced sample: peripheral blood. In nucleotides, the CDR3 is TGCGCCAGCAGTCAATCGGGACAGCACATGAACACTGAAGCTTTCTTT. Its protein is CASSQSGQHMNTEAFF.